This T cell receptor beta chain was identified during a study of blood T cell repertoires in COVID-19. V was pared by 5 bases and J by 3 bases, with 10 bases of the junction left unmatched. CDR1 and CDR2 from the germline V gene are SGHTA and FQGTGA. This CDR3 comprises 15 residues. Sequenced by immunoSEQ multiplex PCR; TCRdb stores in-frame clones only, minus some. This sample has more than 45,000 clones; around 80% occur once, and the top ten carry 7% to 10%. The gene calls are TRBV7-3 and TRBJ2-7; TRBD1 agrees at 7 bases. The receptor's source is a man older than 75 in a cohort sampled during active COVID-19. Sequenced sample: peripheral blood. CDR3 coding DNA: TGTGCCAGCAGCCGGGGAGTGGGACAGAGCTACGAGCAGTACTTC. This translates into CASSRGVGQSYEQYF.